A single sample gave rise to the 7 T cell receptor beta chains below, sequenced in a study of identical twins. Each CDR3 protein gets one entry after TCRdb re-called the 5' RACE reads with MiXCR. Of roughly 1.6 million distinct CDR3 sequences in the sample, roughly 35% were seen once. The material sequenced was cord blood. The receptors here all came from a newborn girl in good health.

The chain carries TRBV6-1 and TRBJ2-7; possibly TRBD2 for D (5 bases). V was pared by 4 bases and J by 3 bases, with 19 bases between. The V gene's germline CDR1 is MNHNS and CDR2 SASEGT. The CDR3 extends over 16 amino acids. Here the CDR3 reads CASSALGRTPIYEQYF. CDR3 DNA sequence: TGTGCCAGCAGTGCCCTAGGGAGAACCCCCATCTACGAGCAGTACTTC.

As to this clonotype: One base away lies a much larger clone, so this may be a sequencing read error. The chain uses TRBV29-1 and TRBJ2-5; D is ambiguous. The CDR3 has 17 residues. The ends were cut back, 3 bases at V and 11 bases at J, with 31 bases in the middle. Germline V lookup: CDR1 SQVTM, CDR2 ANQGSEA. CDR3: CSVDLASIPRNPHEQYF. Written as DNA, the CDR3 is TGCAGCGTTGATCTGGCATCCATCCCACGGAACCCCCATGAGCAGTACTTC.

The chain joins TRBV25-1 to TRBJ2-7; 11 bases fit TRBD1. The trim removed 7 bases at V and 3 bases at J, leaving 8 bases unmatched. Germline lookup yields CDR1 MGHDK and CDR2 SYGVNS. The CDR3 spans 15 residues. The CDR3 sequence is CASTTSGTGGYEQYF. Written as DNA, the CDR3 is TGTGCCAGCACCACATCCGGGACAGGGGGCTACGAGCAGTACTTC.

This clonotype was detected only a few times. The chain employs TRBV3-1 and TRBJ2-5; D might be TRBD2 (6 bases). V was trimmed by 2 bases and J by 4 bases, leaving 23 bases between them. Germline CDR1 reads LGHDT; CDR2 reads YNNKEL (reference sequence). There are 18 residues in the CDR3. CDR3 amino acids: CASSQHPIWDSLAETQYF. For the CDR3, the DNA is TGTGCCAGCAGCCAACATCCGATCTGGGACTCCCTGGCAGAGACCCAGTACTTC.

The CDR3 spells CATSRDPTGTGGEQYF. The DNA of the CDR3 is TGTGCCACCAGCAGAGACCCAACCGGGACAGGGGGCGAGCAGTACTTC. The J gene is TRBJ2-7, the V gene TRBV15, with 11 nucleotides matching TRBD1. Trimming removed 0 bases from V and 6 bases from J; junction bases left unmatched: 7. Germline CDR1 is LNHNV and CDR2 is YYDKDF (reference sequence). The CDR3 has 16 residues.

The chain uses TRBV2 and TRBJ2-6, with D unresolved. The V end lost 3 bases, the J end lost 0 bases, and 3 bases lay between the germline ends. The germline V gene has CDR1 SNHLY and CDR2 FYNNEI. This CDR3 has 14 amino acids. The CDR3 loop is CASSDRSGANVLTF. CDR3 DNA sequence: TGTGCCAGCAGTGATCGCTCTGGGGCCAACGTCCTGACTTTC.

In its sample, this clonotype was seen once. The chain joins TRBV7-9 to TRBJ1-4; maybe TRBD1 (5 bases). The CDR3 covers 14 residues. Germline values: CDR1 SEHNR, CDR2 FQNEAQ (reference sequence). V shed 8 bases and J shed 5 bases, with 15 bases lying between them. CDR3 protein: CASRGERVNEKLFF. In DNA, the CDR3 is TGTGCCAGCCGGGGCGAACGGGTCAATGAAAAACTGTTTTTT.